The clone carrying this T cell receptor (beta chain) was picked up many times. What it binds is not known. Per the germline V gene, CDR1 is SNHLY and CDR2 is FYNNEI. The CDR3 spans 11 residues. After removal of 6 bases from V and 6 bases from J, the junction contained 1 base not matched to a gene. This specimen comes from a study of read filtering for tumor transcriptome and immune sequencing. Study context: Mean patient age was approximately 66 years, range roughly 40 to 80; 17 male, around 15 female. RNA-seq yielded only about 75 to 1,400 TCR reads, IR-seq about 4 to 10.27 million.

Study observations and caveats: Compared with RNA-seq, IR-seq gave much higher clonotype depth and reliability. Single-read clonotypes: about 82% of IR-seq clonotypes (around 3.5% of reads), roughly 70% of RNA-seq clonotypes (nearly 45% of reads).

From 300 to 400 ng of RNA, a library with molecular barcoded alpha/delta and beta/gamma adaptors was made. TCRdb itself ran the reads through MiXCR, one entry per CDR3 protein. The data hold more than 55,000 distinct CDR3 sequences, with approximately 22% observed a single time. The origin of this receptor is a donor at least 40 years old with multiple myeloma. This chain uses TRBV2 with TRBJ1-1; 7 bases fit TRBD1. Input material: a population of CD138-negative cells sorted from bone marrow. CDR3 sequence: CASRQGAEAFF. The CDR3 region has the DNA TGTGCCAGCAGGCAGGGGGCTGAAGCTTTCTTT.